This TCR beta chain was observed in a study of naive and memory T cell subsets. An equimolar mix of two oligonucleotides served as the beta constant-region primer for TRBC1 and TRBC2. TCRdb reprocessed the UMI-ligation and nested PCR reads via MiXCR and lists one record per CDR3 protein. This sample carries around 90,000 distinct CDR3 sequences, 6% to 7.5% of them seen once, and the ten largest clones take 1.6%. There are 13 residues in the CDR3. Trimming left V 6 bases short and J 3 bases short, with 9 bases between. The germline gives CDR1 SGHTA, CDR2 FQGNSA. V and J are TRBV7-2 and TRBJ2-1; TRBD2 might be the D (5 bases). Sequencing input: central memory CD4+ T cells from blood. The clonotype originates from a human donor in good health. Here the CDR3 DNA reads TGTGCCAGCAGATTCGGGGACTACAATGAGCAGTTCTTC. Amino acid sequence: CASRFGDYNEQFF.